A single sample is the source of the 19 T cell receptor beta chains below, sequenced in a study of blood T cell repertoires in COVID-19. This table comes from immunoSEQ multiplex PCR, and its TCRdb copy is limited to in-frame clones, with some not included. The sample has fewer than 80,000 clones, more than 75% seen once. The sequenced sample consisted of peripheral blood. The receptors here all came from a man between 70 and 80 years old with acute or convalescent COVID-19.

The V gene is TRBV5-1, the J gene TRBJ2-2, with D tentatively TRBD2 (5 bases). The CDR3 length is 16 residues. The V end was cut by 9 bases, the J end by 0 bases, with 18 bases between. The germline V gene encodes CDR1 SGHRS and CDR2 YFSETQ. The DNA for the CDR3 is TGCGCCACCCAGAGGGAAACTACCGCGAACACCGGGGAGCTGTTTTTT. It is translated as CATQRETTANTGELFF.

The gene calls are TRBV20-1 and TRBJ2-5; D uncertain. Germline V gene data show CDR1 as DFQATT and CDR2 as SNEGSKA (reference sequence). The V and J ends lost 6 bases and 4 bases respectively, with 9 bases between them. CDR3 length: 11 residues. CDR3 nucleotide sequence: TGCAGTGCGTCTCAACTAGAGACCCAGTACTTC. Residues: CSASQLETQYF.

The chain uses TRBV7-7 and TRBJ2-3; a weak D match, TRBD2 (7 bases). Germline V gene lookup returns CDR1 SSHAT and CDR2 FNYEAQ (reference sequence). Trimming removed 2 bases from V and 6 bases from J, with 15 bases in between. This CDR3 is 15 amino acids long. As DNA, the CDR3 is TGTGCCAGCAGCTTATCGGGGGGCGATTCGGATACGCAGTATTTT. This codes for CASSLSGGDSDTQYF.

A few counts support this clone. The chain couples TRBV3-1 (or the pseudogene TRBV3-2) to TRBJ1-6; no reliable D call. Per the germline V gene, CDR1 is LGHDT and CDR2 is YNNKEL (reference sequence). The length of the CDR3 is 16 residues. V was cut by 1 base and J by 0 bases, with 7 bases left in between. As DNA, the CDR3 is TGTGCCAGCAGCCAAGTCTGGAGCTCCTATAATTCACCCCTCCACTTT. Translated: CASSQVWSSYNSPLHF.

The chain employs TRBV3-1 (or the pseudogene TRBV3-2) and TRBJ2-7; 9 positions match TRBD2. This CDR3 has 14 residues. Germline V gene sequence: CDR1 LGHDT, CDR2 YNNKEL (reference sequence). J was trimmed by 4 bases and V by 5 bases; bases with no gene match: 6. CDR3 region: CASSGGGGRYEQYF. In nucleotides, the CDR3 is TGTGCCAGCAGCGGCGGGGGGGGGAGGTACGAGCAGTACTTC.

This rearrangement joins TRBV30 to TRBJ1-5; weak D call: TRBD1 (5 bases). Deletions cut 2 bases from V and 2 bases from J, with 10 bases between. Germline lookup yields CDR1 GTSNPN and CDR2 SVGIG (reference sequence). The length of the CDR3 is 14 residues. CDR3 region: CAWSRGGGNQPQHF. CDR3 DNA: TGTGCCTGGAGTCGGGGGGGAGGCAATCAGCCCCAGCATTTT.

In this sample, this clone turned up once. The chain uses TRBV6-1 and TRBJ2-1; 12 bases match TRBD2. V gave up 2 bases and J gave up 8 bases; unmatched junction bases: 13. The CDR3 is made up of 18 amino acids. Germline CDR1 MNHNS, CDR2 SASEGT. CDR3 DNA: TGTGCCAGCAGTGAATTTGCGCTAGCGGGAGGGTTTTTCGATGAGCAGTTCTTC. Amino acid sequence: CASSEFALAGGFFDEQFF.

The gene calls are TRBV5-1 and TRBJ2-2; 10 bases are shared with TRBD2. CDR1 and CDR2 (germline): SGHRS, YFSETQ. CDR3 length equals 15 residues. The ends lost 0 bases at V and 5 bases at J; junction bases unmatched: 1. In DNA form, the CDR3 reads TGCGCCAGCAGCTTGGGGACTAGCGGAACCGGGGAGCTGTTTTTT. Amino acids: CASSLGTSGTGELFF.

The rearrangement uses TRBV7-8 and TRBJ1-1; the D is unclear. This CDR3 spans 12 amino acids. Trimming removed 5 bases from V and 9 bases from J, with 13 bases in between. The germline gives CDR1 SGHVS, CDR2 FQNEAQ. CDR3 region: CASSLNIPQAFF. CDR3 DNA sequence: TGTGCCAGCAGCCTTAACATACCCCAAGCTTTCTTT.

V and J are TRBV7-3 and TRBJ2-3; TRBD2 matches 8 bases. CDR1 is SGHTA and CDR2 is FQGTGA in the germline V gene. Germline trimming cut 5 bases from V and 5 bases from J; bases unmatched to any gene: 12. This CDR3 is built from 16 residues. CDR3: CASSPQPGGPKDTQYF. DNA for the CDR3: TGTGCCAGCAGCCCCCAACCGGGAGGGCCTAAAGATACGCAGTATTTT. The full variable domain, completed using reference TRBV7-3 and TRBJ2-3, is GAGVSQTPSNKVTEKGKYVELRCDPISGHTALYWYRQSLGQGPEFLIYFQGTGAADDSGLPNDRFFAVRPEGSVSTLKIQRTERGDSAVYLCASSPQPGGPKDTQYFGPGTRLTVL.

The chain joins TRBV28 to TRBJ2-1, with D uncertain. Germline CDR1 is MDHEN and CDR2 is SYDVKM. This CDR3 contains 14 residues. V gave up 5 bases and J gave up 0 bases, with 8 bases separating them. As DNA, the CDR3 is TGTGCCAGCAGTGCTACGGGCTCCTACAATGAGCAGTTCTTC. This gives the protein CASSATGSYNEQFF.

This clone was recorded a few times. The chain uses TRBV13 and TRBJ1-1; TRBD1 matches 7 bases. Germline assignment: CDR1 PRHDT and CDR2 FYEKMQ (reference sequence). J lost 7 bases, V lost 5 bases, and 10 bases had no gene match. The length of the CDR3 is 14 residues. The DNA of the CDR3 is TGTGCCAGCAGCGTTCTCGAGGGGGCGTTTGAAGCTTTCTTT. It is translated as CASSVLEGAFEAFF.

The rearrangement uses TRBV11-2 and TRBJ2-7, with a possible D match to TRBD2 (5 bases). CDR1 and CDR2 from the germline V gene are SGHAT and FQNNGV. The CDR3 runs to 12 residues. Trimming took 5 bases from V and 4 from J, leaving 9 bases between them. The DNA for the CDR3 is TGTGCCAGCAGCACTAGTGAGTACGAGCAGTACTTC. Protein: CASSTSEYEQYF.

This chain joins TRBV3-1 (or the pseudogene TRBV3-2) and TRBJ2-5; 8 positions agree with TRBD1. CDR1 is LGHDT and CDR2 is YNNKEL in the germline V gene (reference sequence). The length of the CDR3 is 14 residues. After removal of 2 bases from V and 3 bases from J, the junction contained 2 bases not matched to a gene. Here the CDR3 reads CASSQNRGEETQYF. CDR3 bases: TGTGCCAGCAGCCAAAACAGGGGGGAAGAGACCCAGTACTTC.

This chain links TRBV27 with TRBJ1-6, with D perhaps matching TRBD1 (5 bases). CDR3 size: 14 residues. The V gene's germline CDR1 is MNHEY and CDR2 SMNVEV (reference sequence). Trimming shortened V by 6 bases and J by 5 bases, and 11 bases separated the two germline ends. CDR3 amino acids: CASRHRSDNSPLHF. In nucleotides, the CDR3 is TGTGCCAGCAGACACAGGTCTGATAATTCACCCCTCCACTTT.

The rearrangement links TRBV12-5 to TRBJ2-6; D ambiguous. Germline-derived CDR1 and CDR2 are LGHNT and FRNRAP. V lost 11 bases to trimming and J lost 0 bases, with 23 bases between them. The length of the CDR3 is 18 residues. The CDR3 region is CAGVVTLRLNSGANVLTF. CDR3 DNA sequence: TGTGCTGGAGTTGTTACCCTCCGCTTAAACTCTGGGGCCAACGTCCTGACTTTC.

The gene calls are TRBV6-4 and TRBJ2-1; 12 nucleotides align to TRBD2. This CDR3 has 14 amino acids. V lost 7 bases to trimming and J lost 8 bases; unmatched junction nucleotides: 6. Germline V gene sequence: CDR1 MRHNA, CDR2 SNTAGT. This CDR3 reads CASTQLAGGDEQFF. DNA for the CDR3: TGTGCCAGCACCCAACTAGCGGGAGGTGATGAGCAGTTCTTC.

The chain joins TRBV9 to TRBJ2-2, with 9 bases matching TRBD2. The CDR3 spans 15 residues. Losses at the gene ends were 5 bases for V and 5 bases for J; bases not matched to a gene: 7. CDR1 and CDR2 from the germline V gene are SGDLS and YYNGEE. CDR3 sequence reads: CASSEGLARTGELFF. As DNA, the CDR3 is TGTGCCAGCAGTGAAGGACTAGCGAGGACCGGGGAGCTGTTTTTT.

The chain combines TRBV11-1 with TRBJ2-7; TRBD1 matches at 9 bases. CDR3 length: 13 amino acids. V gave up 6 bases and J gave up 5 bases; unmatched junction bases: 5. Germline V gene data show CDR1 as SGHAT and CDR2 as FQDESV (reference sequence). The CDR3 spells CASRRTGAHEQYF. The CDR3 coding sequence is TGTGCCAGCAGAAGGACAGGGGCCCACGAGCAGTACTTC.